This T cell receptor beta chain came from a study of tumor-infiltrating lymphocytes in oesophageal squamous cell carcinoma. TCRdb re-called the PCR reads through MiXCR, storing one row per CDR3 protein. Here the sample spans about 13,000 distinct CDR3 sequences, approximately 50% being singletons. The receptor was derived from a male donor with esophageal squamous cell carcinoma. Material: esophageal tumor tissue.

This chain's CDR3 is CASNSRDSQEQYF. CDR3 nucleotides: TGTGCCAGCAACAGCCGGGACAGTCAAGAGCAGTACTTC. This chain joins TRBV7-3 and TRBJ2-4, with 7 nucleotides matching TRBD1. The trim removed 7 bases at V and 13 bases at J, leaving 13 bases unmatched. The CDR3 sequence is 13 residues long. CDR1 is SGHTA and CDR2 is FQGTGA in the germline V gene.